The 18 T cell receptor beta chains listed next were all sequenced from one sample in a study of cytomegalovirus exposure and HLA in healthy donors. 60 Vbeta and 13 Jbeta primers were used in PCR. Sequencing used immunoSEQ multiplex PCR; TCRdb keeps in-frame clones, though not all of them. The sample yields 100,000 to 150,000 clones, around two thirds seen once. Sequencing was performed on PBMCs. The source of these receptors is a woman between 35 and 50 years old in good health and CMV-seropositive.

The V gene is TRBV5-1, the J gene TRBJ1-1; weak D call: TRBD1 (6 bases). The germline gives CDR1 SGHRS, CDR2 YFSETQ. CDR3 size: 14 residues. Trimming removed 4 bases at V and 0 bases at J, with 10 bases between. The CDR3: CASSPGDVNTEAFF. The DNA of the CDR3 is TGCGCCAGCAGCCCAGGGGATGTGAACACTGAAGCTTTCTTT.

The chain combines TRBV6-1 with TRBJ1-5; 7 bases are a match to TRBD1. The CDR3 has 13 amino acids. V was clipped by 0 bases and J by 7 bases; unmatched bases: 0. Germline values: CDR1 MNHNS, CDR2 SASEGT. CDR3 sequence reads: CASSEAQGQPQHF. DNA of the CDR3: TGTGCCAGCAGTGAAGCACAGGGGCAGCCCCAGCATTTT.

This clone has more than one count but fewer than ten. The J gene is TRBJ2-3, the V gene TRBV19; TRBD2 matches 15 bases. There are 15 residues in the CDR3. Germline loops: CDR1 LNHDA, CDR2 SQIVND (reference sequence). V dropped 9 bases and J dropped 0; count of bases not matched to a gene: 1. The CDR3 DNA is TGTGCCAGCGGGACTAGCGGGGGGAGCACAGATACGCAGTATTTT. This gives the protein CASGTSGGSTDTQYF.

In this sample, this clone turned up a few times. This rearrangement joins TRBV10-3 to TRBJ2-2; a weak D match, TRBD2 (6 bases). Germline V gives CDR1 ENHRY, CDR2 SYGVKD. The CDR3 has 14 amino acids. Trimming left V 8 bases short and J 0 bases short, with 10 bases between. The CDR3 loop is CAIEAGPNTGELFF. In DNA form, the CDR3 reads TGTGCCATCGAGGCGGGACCGAACACCGGGGAGCTGTTTTTT.

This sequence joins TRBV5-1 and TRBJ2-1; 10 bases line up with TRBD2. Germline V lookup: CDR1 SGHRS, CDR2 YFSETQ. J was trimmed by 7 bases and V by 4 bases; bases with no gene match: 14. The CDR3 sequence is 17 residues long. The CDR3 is CASSPQPTGLAANEQFF. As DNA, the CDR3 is TGCGCCAGCAGCCCGCAACCTACCGGACTAGCGGCAAATGAGCAGTTCTTC.

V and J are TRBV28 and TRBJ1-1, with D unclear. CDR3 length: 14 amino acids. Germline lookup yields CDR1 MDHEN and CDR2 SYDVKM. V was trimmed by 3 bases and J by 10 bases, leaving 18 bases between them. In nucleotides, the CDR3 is TGTGCCAGCAGTTTCTCCGTAATGGGCATGAGAGCTTTCTTT. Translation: CASSFSVMGMRAFF.

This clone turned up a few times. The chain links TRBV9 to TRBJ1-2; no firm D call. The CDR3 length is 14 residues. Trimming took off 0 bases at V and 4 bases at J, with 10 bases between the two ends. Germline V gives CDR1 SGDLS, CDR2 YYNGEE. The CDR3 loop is CASSVGAGAYGYTF. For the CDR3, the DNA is TGTGCCAGCAGCGTAGGAGCCGGTGCCTATGGCTACACCTTC.

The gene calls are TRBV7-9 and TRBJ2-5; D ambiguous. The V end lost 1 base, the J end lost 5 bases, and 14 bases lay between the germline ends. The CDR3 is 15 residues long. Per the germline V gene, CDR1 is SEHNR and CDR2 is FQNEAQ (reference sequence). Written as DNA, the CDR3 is TGTGCCAGCAGCTTAGTAGGAGCCACCCGCGAGACCCAGTACTTC. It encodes CASSLVGATRETQYF. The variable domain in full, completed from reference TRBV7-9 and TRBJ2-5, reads DTGVSQNPRHKITKRGQNVTFRCDPISEHNRLYWYRQTLGQGPEFLTYFQNEAQLEKSRLLSDRFSAERPKGSFSTLEIQRTEQGDSAMYLCASSLVGATRETQYFGPGTRLLVL.

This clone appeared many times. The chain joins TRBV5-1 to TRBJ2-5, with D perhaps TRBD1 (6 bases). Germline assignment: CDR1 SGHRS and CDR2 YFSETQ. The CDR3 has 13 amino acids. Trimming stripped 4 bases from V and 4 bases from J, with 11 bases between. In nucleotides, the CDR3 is TGCGCCAGCAGCGACCGAGGGGGAGAGACCCAGTACTTC. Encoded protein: CASSDRGGETQYF. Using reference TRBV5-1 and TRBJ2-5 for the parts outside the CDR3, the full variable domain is KAGVTQTPRYLIKTRGQQVTLSCSPISGHRSVSWYQQTPGQGLQFLFEYFSETQRNKGNFPGRFSGRQFSNSRSEMNVSTLELGDSALYLCASSDRGGETQYFGPGTRLLVL.

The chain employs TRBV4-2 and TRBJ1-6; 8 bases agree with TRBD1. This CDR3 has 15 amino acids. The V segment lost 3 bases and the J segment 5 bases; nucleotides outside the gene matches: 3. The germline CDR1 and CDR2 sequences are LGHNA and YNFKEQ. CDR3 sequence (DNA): TGTGCCAGCAGCCACGGACAGGGCGATAATTCACCCCTCCACTTT. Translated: CASSHGQGDNSPLHF.

CDR3 amino acids: CASSETVGAQPQHF. The CDR3, as DNA: TGTGCCAGCAGTGAAACGGTTGGGGCGCAGCCCCAGCATTTT. This sequence joins TRBV2 and TRBJ1-5; perhaps TRBD1 as D (5 bases). CDR1 is SNHLY and CDR2 is FYNNEI in the germline V gene. Trimming stripped 2 bases from V and 7 bases from J, with 12 bases between. CDR3 length: 14 residues.

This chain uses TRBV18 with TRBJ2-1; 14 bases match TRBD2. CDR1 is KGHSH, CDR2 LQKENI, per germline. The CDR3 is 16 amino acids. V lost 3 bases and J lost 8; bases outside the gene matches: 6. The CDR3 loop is CASSPPTSGGADEQFF. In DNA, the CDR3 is TGTGCCAGCTCACCTCCGACTAGCGGGGGGGCGGATGAGCAGTTCTTC.

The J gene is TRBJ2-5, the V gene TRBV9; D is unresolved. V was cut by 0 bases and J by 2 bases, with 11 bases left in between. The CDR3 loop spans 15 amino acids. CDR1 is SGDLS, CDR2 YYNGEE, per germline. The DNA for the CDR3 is TGTGCCAGCAGCGTAGGGGCTGTACCACAAGAGACCCAGTACTTC. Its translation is CASSVGAVPQETQYF.

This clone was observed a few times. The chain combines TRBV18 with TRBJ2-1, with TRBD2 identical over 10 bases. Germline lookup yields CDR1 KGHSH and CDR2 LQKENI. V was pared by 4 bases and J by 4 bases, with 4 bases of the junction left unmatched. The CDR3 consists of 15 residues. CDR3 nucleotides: TGTGCCAGCTCACAAACTAGCGGGGCTTACAATGAGCAGTTCTTC. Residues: CASSQTSGAYNEQFF.

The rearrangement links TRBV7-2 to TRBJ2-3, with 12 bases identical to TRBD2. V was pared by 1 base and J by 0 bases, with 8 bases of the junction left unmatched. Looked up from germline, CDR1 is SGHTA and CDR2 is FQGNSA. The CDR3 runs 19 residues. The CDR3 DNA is TGTGCCAGCAGCTTAGTGTTCCTAGCGGGGGGGCAGAGCACAGATACGCAGTATTTT. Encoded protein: CASSLVFLAGGQSTDTQYF.

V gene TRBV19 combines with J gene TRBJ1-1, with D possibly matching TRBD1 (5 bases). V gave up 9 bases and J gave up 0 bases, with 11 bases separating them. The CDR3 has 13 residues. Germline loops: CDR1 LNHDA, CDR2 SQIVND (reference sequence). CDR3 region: CASSRGVNTEAFF. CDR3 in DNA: TGTGCCAGCTCTCGGGGGGTGAACACTGAAGCTTTCTTT.

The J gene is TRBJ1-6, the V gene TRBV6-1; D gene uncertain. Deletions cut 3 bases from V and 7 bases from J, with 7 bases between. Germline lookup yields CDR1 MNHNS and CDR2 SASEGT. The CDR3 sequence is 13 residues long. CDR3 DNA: TGTGCCAGCAGTGACCCGGGAAATTCACCCCTCCACTTT. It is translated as CASSDPGNSPLHF.

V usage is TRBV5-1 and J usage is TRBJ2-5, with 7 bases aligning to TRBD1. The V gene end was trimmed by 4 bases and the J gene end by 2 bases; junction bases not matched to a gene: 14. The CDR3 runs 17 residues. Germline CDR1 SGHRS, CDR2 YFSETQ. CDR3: CASSAGVLSGQQETQYF. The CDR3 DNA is TGCGCCAGCAGCGCCGGGGTCCTTTCGGGACAGCAAGAGACCCAGTACTTC.